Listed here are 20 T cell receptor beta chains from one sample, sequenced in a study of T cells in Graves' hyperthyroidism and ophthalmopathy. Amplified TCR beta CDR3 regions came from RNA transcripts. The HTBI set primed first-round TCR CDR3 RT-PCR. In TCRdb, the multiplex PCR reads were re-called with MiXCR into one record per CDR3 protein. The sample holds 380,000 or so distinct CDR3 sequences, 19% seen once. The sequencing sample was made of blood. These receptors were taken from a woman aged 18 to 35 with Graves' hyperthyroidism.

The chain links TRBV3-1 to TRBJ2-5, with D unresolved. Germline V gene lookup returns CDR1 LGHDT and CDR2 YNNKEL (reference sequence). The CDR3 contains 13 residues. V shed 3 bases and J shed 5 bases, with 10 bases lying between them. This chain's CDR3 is CASSHAPWETQYF. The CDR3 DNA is TGTGCCAGCAGCCATGCCCCCTGGGAGACCCAGTACTTC.

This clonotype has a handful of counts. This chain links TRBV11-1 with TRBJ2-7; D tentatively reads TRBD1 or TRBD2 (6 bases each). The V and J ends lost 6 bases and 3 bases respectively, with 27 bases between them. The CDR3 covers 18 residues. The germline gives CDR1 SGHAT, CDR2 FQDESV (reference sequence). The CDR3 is CASSPGGGNRASDYEQYF. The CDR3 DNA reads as TGTGCCAGCAGTCCCGGAGGGGGGAACCGCGCCTCCGACTACGAGCAGTACTTC.

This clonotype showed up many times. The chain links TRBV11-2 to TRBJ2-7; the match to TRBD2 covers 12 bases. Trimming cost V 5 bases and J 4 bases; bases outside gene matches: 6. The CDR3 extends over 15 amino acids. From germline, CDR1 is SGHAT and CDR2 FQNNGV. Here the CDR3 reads CASSHSTSGGYEQYF. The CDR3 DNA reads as TGTGCCAGCAGCCACTCGACTAGCGGGGGATACGAGCAGTACTTC.

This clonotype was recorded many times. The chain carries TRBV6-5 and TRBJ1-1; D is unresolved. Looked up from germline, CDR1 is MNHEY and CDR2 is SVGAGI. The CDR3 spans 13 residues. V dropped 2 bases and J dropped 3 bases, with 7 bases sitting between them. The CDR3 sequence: CASSYGVDTEAFF. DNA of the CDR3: TGTGCCAGCAGTTACGGAGTCGACACTGAAGCTTTCTTT.

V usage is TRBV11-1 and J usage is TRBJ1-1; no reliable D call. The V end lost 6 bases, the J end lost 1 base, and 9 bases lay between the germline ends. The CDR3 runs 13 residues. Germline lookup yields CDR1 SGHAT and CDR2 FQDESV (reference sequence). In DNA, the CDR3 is TGTGCCAGCAGGTTAAGCGGGAACACTGAAGCTTTCTTT. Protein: CASRLSGNTEAFF.

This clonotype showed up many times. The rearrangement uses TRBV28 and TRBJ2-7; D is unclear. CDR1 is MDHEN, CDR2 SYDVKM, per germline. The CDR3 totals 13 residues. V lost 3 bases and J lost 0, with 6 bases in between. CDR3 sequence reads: CASSLTNSYEQYF. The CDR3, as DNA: TGTGCCAGCAGTTTGACGAACTCCTACGAGCAGTACTTC.

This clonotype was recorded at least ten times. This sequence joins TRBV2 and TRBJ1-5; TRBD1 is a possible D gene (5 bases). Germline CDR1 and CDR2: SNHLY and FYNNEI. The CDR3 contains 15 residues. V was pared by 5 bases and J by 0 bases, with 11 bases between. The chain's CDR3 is CASSRRVYSNQPQHF. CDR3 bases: TGTGCCAGCAGTCGCAGGGTATATAGCAATCAGCCCCAGCATTTT.

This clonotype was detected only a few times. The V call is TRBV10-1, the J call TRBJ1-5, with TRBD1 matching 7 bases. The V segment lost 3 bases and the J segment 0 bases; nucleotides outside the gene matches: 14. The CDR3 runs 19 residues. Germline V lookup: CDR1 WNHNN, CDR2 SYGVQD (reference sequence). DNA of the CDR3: TGCGCCAGCAGTGAATCTCAAAGGGACAGCCGATTTAGCAATCAGCCCCAGCATTTT. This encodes CASSESQRDSRFSNQPQHF.

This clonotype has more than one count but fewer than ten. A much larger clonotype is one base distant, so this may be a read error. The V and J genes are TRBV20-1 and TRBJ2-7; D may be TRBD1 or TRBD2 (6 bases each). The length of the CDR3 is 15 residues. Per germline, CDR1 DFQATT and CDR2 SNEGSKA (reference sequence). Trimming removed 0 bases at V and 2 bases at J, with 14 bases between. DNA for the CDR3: TGCAGTGCTAGAGATAATAGGGGGGAGACCTACGAGCAGTACGTC. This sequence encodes CSARDNRGETYEQYV.

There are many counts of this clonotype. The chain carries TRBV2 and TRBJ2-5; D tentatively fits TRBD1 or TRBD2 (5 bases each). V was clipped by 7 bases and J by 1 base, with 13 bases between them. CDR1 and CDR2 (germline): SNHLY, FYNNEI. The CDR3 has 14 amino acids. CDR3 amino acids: CASKPGTAQETQYF. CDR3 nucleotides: TGTGCCAGCAAGCCGGGGACGGCCCAAGAGACCCAGTACTTC.

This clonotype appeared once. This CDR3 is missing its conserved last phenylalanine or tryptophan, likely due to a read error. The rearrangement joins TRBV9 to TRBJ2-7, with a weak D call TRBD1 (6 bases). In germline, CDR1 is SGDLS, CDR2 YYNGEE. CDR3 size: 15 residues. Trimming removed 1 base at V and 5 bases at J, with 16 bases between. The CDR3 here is CASSVTGGAGNEQYY. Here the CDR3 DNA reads TGTGCCAGCAGCGTAACTGGGGGCGCTGGGAACGAGCAGTACTAC.

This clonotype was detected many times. The chain's CDR3 is CAISETATGDTGELFF. In nucleotides, the CDR3 is TGTGCCATCAGTGAGACCGCGACAGGGGACACCGGGGAGCTGTTTTTT. The chain employs TRBV10-3 and TRBJ2-2; 8 bases fit TRBD1. This CDR3 has 16 amino acids. Germline-derived CDR1 and CDR2 are ENHRY and SYGVKD. J gave up 3 bases and V 2 bases, and 5 bases lay outside the gene matches.

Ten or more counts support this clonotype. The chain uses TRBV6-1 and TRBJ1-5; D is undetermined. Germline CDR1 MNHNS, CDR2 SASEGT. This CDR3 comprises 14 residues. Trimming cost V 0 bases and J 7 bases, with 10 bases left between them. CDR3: CASSEALFEQPQHF. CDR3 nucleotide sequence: TGTGCCAGCAGTGAAGCGCTTTTCGAGCAGCCCCAGCATTTT.

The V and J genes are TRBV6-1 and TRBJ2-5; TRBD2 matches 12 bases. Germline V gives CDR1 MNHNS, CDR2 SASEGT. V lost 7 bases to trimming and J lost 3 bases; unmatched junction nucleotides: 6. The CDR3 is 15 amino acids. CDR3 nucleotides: TGTGCCAGCAATAGAGCTAGCGGGGGGGAAGAGACCCAGTACTTC. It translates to CASNRASGGEETQYF.

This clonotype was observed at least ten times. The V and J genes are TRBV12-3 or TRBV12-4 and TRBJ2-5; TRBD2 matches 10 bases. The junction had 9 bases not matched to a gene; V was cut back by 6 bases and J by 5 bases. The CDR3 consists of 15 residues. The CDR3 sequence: CASSDRLAGGETQYF. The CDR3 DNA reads TGTGCCAGCAGCGACCGACTAGCGGGTGGGGAGACCCAGTACTTC.

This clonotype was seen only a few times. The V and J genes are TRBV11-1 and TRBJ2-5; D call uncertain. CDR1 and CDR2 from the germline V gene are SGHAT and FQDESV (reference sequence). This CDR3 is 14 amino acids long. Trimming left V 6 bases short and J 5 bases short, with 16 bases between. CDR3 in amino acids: CASRTTASRETQYF. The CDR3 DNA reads TGTGCCAGCAGAACGACTGCCTCCCGGGAGACCCAGTACTTC.

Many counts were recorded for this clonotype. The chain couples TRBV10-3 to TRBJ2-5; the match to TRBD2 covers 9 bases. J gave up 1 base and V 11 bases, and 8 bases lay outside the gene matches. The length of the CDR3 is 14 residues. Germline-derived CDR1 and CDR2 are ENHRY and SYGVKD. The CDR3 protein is CAHSGGPFQETQYF. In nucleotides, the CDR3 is TGTGCCCACAGCGGGGGGCCCTTCCAAGAGACCCAGTACTTC.

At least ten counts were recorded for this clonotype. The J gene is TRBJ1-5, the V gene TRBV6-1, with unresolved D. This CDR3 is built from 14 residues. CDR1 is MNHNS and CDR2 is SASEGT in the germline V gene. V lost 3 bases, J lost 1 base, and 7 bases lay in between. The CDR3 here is CASSEWGSNQPQHF. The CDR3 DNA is TGTGCCAGCAGTGAGTGGGGAAGCAATCAGCCCCAGCATTTT.

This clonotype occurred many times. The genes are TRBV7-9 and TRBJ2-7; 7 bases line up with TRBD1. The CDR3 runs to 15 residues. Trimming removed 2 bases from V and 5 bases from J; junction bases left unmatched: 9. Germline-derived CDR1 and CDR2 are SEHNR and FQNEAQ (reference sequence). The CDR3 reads CASSLLRDRVDEQYF. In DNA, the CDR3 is TGTGCCAGCAGCTTATTACGAGACAGGGTGGACGAGCAGTACTTC. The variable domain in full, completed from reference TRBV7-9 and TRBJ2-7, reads DTGVSQNPRHKITKRGQNVTFRCDPISEHNRLYWYRQTLGQGPEFLTYFQNEAQLEKSRLLSDRFSAERPKGSFSTLEIQRTEQGDSAMYLCASSLLRDRVDEQYFGPGTRLTVT.

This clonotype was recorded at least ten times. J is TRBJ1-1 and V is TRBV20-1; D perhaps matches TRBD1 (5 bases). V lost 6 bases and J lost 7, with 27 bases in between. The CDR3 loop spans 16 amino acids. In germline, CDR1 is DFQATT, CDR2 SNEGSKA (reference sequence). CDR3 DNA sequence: TGCAGTGCCCGCAGAATCCCGCAGGGTGTTGGAGGTGAAGCTTTCTTT. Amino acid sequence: CSARRIPQGVGGEAFF.